This T cell receptor (beta chain) was profiled in a study of graft-versus-host responses after intestinal transplantation. Study at large: For approximately three years after anti-thymocyte globulin induction, all recipients took tacrolimus and steroids.

Regarding this clone: Its matching antigen is unknown.

Notes on the study in general: Individuals who had graft-donor T cell macrochimerism had allografts that showed high graft-versus-host to host-versus-graft clonal ratios. Analysis identified GvH clones in recipient marrow, with some appearing first in ileum or blood.

Documented time point: postoperative day 105 after intestinal transplantation (dayNNNN = postoperative day). Clones were sequenced by immunoSEQ multiplex PCR, and TCRdb holds only the in-frame ones, with some missing. Here the sample spans more than 10,000 clones, about nine tenths being singletons. The V gene's germline CDR1 is SGHNT and CDR2 YYREEE (reference sequence). V lost 2 bases, J lost 8 bases, and 16 bases lay in between. CDR3 length: 14 amino acids. The chain carries TRBV5-4 and TRBJ1-2, with D perhaps TRBD1 (5 bases). This clonotype was obtained from a human patient who received an intestinal transplant, so some T cells may come from the graft donor. The starting material was PBMCs, obtained 105 days after intestinal transplantation. The CDR3 DNA sequence: TGTGCCAGCAGCTTCATGGGGGAAGGAAAGGGCTACACCTTC. Translation: CASSFMGEGKGYTF.